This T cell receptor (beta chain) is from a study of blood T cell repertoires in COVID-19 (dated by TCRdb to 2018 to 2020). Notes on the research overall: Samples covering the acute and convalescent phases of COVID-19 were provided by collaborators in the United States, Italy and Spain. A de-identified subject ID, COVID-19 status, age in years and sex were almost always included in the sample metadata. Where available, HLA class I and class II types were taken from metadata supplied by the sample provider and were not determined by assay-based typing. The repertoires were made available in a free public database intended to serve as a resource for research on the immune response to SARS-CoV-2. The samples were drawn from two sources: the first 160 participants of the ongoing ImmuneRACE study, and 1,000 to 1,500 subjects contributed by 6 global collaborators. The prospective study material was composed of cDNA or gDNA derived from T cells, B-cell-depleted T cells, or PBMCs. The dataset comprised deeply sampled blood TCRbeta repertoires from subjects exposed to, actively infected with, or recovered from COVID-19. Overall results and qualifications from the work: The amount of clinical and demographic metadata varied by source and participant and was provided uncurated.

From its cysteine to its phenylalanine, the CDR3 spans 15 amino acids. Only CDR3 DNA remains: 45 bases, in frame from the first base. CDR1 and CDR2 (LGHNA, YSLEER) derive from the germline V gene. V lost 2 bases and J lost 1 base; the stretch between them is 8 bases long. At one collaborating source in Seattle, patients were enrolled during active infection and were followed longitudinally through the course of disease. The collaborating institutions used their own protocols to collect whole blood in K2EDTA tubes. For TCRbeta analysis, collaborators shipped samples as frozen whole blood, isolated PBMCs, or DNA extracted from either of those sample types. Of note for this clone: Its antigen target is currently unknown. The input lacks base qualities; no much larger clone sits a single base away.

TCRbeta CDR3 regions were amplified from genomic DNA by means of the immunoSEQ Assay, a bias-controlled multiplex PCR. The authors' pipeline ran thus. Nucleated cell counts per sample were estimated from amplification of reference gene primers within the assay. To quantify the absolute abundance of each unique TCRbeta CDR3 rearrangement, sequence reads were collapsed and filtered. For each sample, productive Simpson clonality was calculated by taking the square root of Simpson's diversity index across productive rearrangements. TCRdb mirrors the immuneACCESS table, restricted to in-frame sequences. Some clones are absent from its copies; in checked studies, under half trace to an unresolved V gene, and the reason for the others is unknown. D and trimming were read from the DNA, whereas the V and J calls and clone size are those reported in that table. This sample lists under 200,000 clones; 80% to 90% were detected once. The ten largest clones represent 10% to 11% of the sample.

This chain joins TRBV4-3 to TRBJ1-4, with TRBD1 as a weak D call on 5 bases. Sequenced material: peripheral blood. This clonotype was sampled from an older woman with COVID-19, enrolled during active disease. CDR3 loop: CASSQNTGTNEKLFF. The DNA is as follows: TGCGCCAGCAGCCAAAACACAGGAACTAATGAAAAACTGTTTTTT.